Listed here are 15 T cell receptor beta chains from one sample, sequenced in a study of blood T cell repertoires in COVID-19 (TCRdb year 2020). The method behind the library was the immunoSEQ multiplex PCR assay. The table comes from immuneACCESS by way of TCRdb, which keeps in-frame sequences with V and J called. Part of the clones is missing from these tables; in studies checked, under half for an unresolved V gene and the rest for unknown reasons. This sample is represented by 330,000 or so clones; roughly 87% of them were singletons. The ten largest make up around 3% of the sample. The sequencing sample was made of PBMCs or T cells enriched from blood (not recorded which). The receptors shown here come from a woman in her twenties or thirties who had recovered from COVID-19.

The chain joins TRBV12-3 or TRBV12-4 to TRBJ2-3, with D possibly TRBD1 on 6 matching bases. V lost 11 bases and J 1 base, leaving 10 bases between the germline ends. The CDR3 length is 12 residues. This CDR3 is CAGGRGTDTQYF. In DNA form, the CDR3 reads TGTGCCGGGGGCAGGGGCACAGATACGCAGTATTTT.

The V and J genes are TRBV5-1 and TRBJ2-3; 9 nucleotides match TRBD2. Unmatched junction bases numbered 11, after V lost 1 base and J lost 5 bases. Germline V gene data show CDR1 as SGHRS and CDR2 as YFSETQ. CDR3 length: 17 residues. CDR3 nucleotide sequence: TGCGCCAGCAGCTTGCATTCCGGCGGGGGGGCCGTAGATACGCAGTATTTT. Translated: CASSLHSGGGAVDTQYF.

This chain uses TRBV9 with TRBJ1-1, with D possibly TRBD1 on 6 matching bases. V was shortened by 0 bases and J by 2 bases, with 11 bases between the two germline ends. The germline V gene encodes CDR1 SGDLS and CDR2 YYNGEE. The CDR3 sequence is 15 residues long. The CDR3 DNA follows: TGTGCCAGCAGCGTAGGGGCAGGGGCCAACACTGAAGCTTTCTTT. Protein sequence: CASSVGAGANTEAFF.

The gene calls are TRBV12-3 or TRBV12-4 and TRBJ1-1, with D possibly TRBD1 on 5 matching bases. This CDR3 spans 13 amino acids. V lost 7 bases, J lost 0 bases, and 9 bases lay in between. In DNA, the CDR3 is TGTGCCAGCATCAGACAGATGAACACTGAAGCTTTCTTT. Translating gives CASIRQMNTEAFF.

Here the CDR3 reads CASSLSRSVDTQYF. Written as DNA, the CDR3 is TGTGCCAGCAGTTTATCTAGGAGTGTCGATACGCAGTATTTT. The chain joins TRBV27 to TRBJ2-3; the D is unclear. This CDR3 is built from 14 residues. CDR1 is MNHEY, CDR2 SMNVEV, per germline (reference sequence). Trimming left V 0 bases short and J 6 bases short, with 10 bases between.

This clone was counted only a few times. V gene TRBV3-1 (or the pseudogene TRBV3-2) combines with J gene TRBJ1-5; no reliable D call. From germline, CDR1 is LGHDT and CDR2 YNNKEL (reference sequence). V lost 0 bases and J lost 2, with 17 bases in between. CDR3 length: 18 residues. DNA of the CDR3: TGTGCCAGCAGCCAAGAACCGGGAGTTACCTGGCGCAATCAGCCCCAGCATTTT. It codes for CASSQEPGVTWRNQPQHF.

This chain uses TRBV27 with TRBJ1-6, with D unresolved. The CDR3 runs to 15 residues. With 2 bases removed from V and 13 bases from J, the gap between germline ends came to 18 bases. The germline CDR1 and CDR2 sequences are MNHEY and SMNVEV (reference sequence). DNA of the CDR3: TGTGCCAGCAGTTTAAAGTCCAGTGGGAGTGGGCCCCTCCACTTT. This gives the protein CASSLKSSGSGPLHF.

The chain recombines TRBV7-2 with TRBJ1-5; D gene unclear. Germline CDR1 SGHTA, CDR2 FQGNSA. The CDR3 totals 14 residues. Trimming pared 2 bases from V and 1 base from J, leaving 6 bases between. CDR3 protein: CASSLMGSNQPQHF. The CDR3 nucleotides are TGTGCCAGCAGCTTAATGGGCAGCAATCAGCCCCAGCATTTT.

V is TRBV19 and J is TRBJ2-3; TRBD1 might be the D (6 bases). The V and J ends lost 5 bases and 0 bases respectively, with 9 bases between them. The CDR3 sequence is 14 residues long. Germline lookup yields CDR1 LNHDA and CDR2 SQIVND (reference sequence). The CDR3 loop is CASSLRGSTDTQYF. Here the CDR3 DNA reads TGTGCCAGTAGTCTCAGGGGTAGCACAGATACGCAGTATTTT.

This clone came up once. The chain carries TRBV7-6 and TRBJ2-1, with TRBD1 matching over 8 bases. Germline V lookup: CDR1 SGHVS, CDR2 FNYEAQ. V was clipped by 1 base and J by 0 bases; unmatched bases: 5. This CDR3 is 17 amino acids long. This CDR3 reads CASSLEDRASSYNEQFF. The DNA for the CDR3 is TGTGCCAGCAGCTTAGAGGACAGGGCGAGCTCCTACAATGAGCAGTTCTTC.

This clone was seen just once. The rearrangement links TRBV7-2 to TRBJ1-3; D perhaps matches TRBD1 (5 bases). Germline V gene data show CDR1 as SGHTA and CDR2 as FQGNSA. This CDR3 spans 16 amino acids. The germline V and J ends were trimmed by 3 bases and 4 bases, with 16 bases remaining between them. This chain's CDR3 is CASSLSLGATGNTIYF. The CDR3 nucleotides read TGTGCCAGCAGCTTGAGTCTAGGGGCAACAGGAAACACCATATATTTT.

This chain connects TRBV30 to TRBJ2-3, with no clear D. This CDR3 contains 13 residues. With 0 bases removed from V and 4 bases from J, the gap between germline ends came to 8 bases. Germline V gene lookup returns CDR1 GTSNPN and CDR2 SVGIG (reference sequence). The DNA of the CDR3 is TGTGCCTGGAGTGTTGAAGCCGCAGATACGCAGTATTTT. Translation: CAWSVEAADTQYF. The full variable domain, with the rest looked up from reference TRBV30 and TRBJ2-3, is SQTIHQWPATLVQPVGSPLSLECTVEGTSNPNLYWYRQAAGRGLQLLFYSVGIGQISSEVPQNLSASRPQDRQFILSSKKLLLSDSGFYLCAWSVEAADTQYFGPGTRLTVL.

This chain joins TRBV11-2 and TRBJ1-1; D not resolved. Deletions cut 1 base from V and 6 bases from J, with 12 bases between. CDR3 size: 14 residues. CDR1 is SGHAT and CDR2 is FQNNGV in the germline V gene. The CDR3 loop is CASSLASLSAEAFF. The DNA of the CDR3 is TGTGCCAGCAGCTTAGCGTCTCTTAGCGCTGAAGCTTTCTTT.

V usage is TRBV10-3 and J usage is TRBJ2-2; 7 positions agree with TRBD2. The CDR3 contains 14 residues. Germline V lookup: CDR1 ENHRY, CDR2 SYGVKD. V lost 5 bases to trimming and J lost 4 bases; unmatched junction nucleotides: 4. CDR3 DNA sequence: TGTGCCATCAGTCCTAGCGGATCCACCGGGGAGCTGTTTTTT. It yields the protein CAISPSGSTGELFF.

The chain is built from TRBV2 and TRBJ2-7; D is possibly TRBD1 (6 bases). V lost 8 bases, J lost 4 bases, and 15 bases lay in between. CDR3 length equals 13 residues. Germline CDR1 reads SNHLY; CDR2 reads FYNNEI. Here the CDR3 DNA reads TGTGCCAGCCGCCGGGACACGGAGTACGAGCAGTACTTC. Protein sequence: CASRRDTEYEQYF.